A single TCR beta chain is shown here with its context. Residents of about two dozen US areas, aged about 18 to 95 years, made up the participants. The source of the sample is a study of blood T cell repertoires in COVID-19. Study summary: Specimens from acute and convalescent COVID-19 originated in the United States, Italy and Spain. T cells, B-cell-depleted T cells, or PBMCs provided the cDNA or gDNA that served as material.

Germline loops: CDR1 SGHDN, CDR2 FVKESK. Losses at the gene ends were 0 bases for V and 3 bases for J; bases not matched to a gene: 6. The CDR3 is 17 amino acids. This table comes from immunoSEQ multiplex PCR, and its TCRdb copy is limited to in-frame clones, with some not included. The top ten hold approximately 2% of the sample, which has fewer than 250,000 clones, about 82% seen once. The sequenced sample was PBMCs or T cells enriched from blood (not recorded which). This sequence was found in a woman between 50 and 59 years old who had recovered from COVID-19. The chain links TRBV14 to TRBJ2-7; the match to TRBD2 covers 12 bases. CDR3: CASSQDQGLAGFYEQYF. The CDR3 DNA follows: TGTGCCAGCAGCCAAGATCAAGGACTAGCGGGATTCTACGAGCAGTACTTC.